Shown below are 13 T cell receptor beta chains from a single sample sequenced in a study of T-cell memory formation after mild COVID-19. A single record per CDR3 protein comes from TCRdb applying MiXCR to the 5' RACE reads. Among around 320,000 distinct CDR3 sequences listed, 25% to 30% were seen once. The sample taken for sequencing was PBMCs or a T cell subset sorted from them (not recorded which). These TCRs come from an adult woman who had mild COVID-19 (a few samples of this study predate the infection). Cell type and time point are not known.

V gene TRBV7-2 combines with J gene TRBJ1-1, with D maybe TRBD1 (6 bases). The ends were cut back, 3 bases at V and 9 bases at J, with 14 bases in the middle. The CDR3 is made up of 13 amino acids. Per germline, CDR1 SGHTA and CDR2 FQGNSA. The DNA for the CDR3 is TGTGCCAGCAGCTTCCCGGGGGCGCTTAAAGCTTTCTTT. This encodes CASSFPGALKAFF.

This clonotype has only a few counts. This chain joins TRBV15 and TRBJ2-3, with D perhaps TRBD1 (6 bases). Germline V gives CDR1 LNHNV, CDR2 YYDKDF (reference sequence). Trimming stripped 2 bases from V and 4 bases from J, with 22 bases between. The length of the CDR3 is 18 residues. The CDR3 DNA is TGTGCCACCAGCAGACCACAAGGACAGCTCTTTACGTCAGATACGCAGTATTTT. This sequence encodes CATSRPQGQLFTSDTQYF.

The rearrangement joins TRBV6-1 to TRBJ2-5; tentatively, D is TRBD1 or TRBD2 (5 bases each). CDR3 length: 15 amino acids. Germline V gene data show CDR1 as MNHNS and CDR2 as SASEGT. V lost 3 bases, J lost 3 bases, and 14 bases lay in between. DNA of the CDR3: TGTGCCAGCAGTGACTTGGGGGAGTTAAAAGAGACCCAGTACTTC. This translates into CASSDLGELKETQYF.

The rearrangement links TRBV19 to TRBJ1-1; D perhaps matches TRBD1 (5 bases). This CDR3 contains 13 residues. The germline V and J ends were trimmed by 7 bases and 5 bases, with 14 bases remaining between them. Germline V lookup: CDR1 LNHDA, CDR2 SQIVND (reference sequence). The CDR3 sequence: CASTLQGSTEAFF. The CDR3 DNA is TGTGCCAGTACCCTCCAGGGTTCGACTGAAGCTTTCTTT.

This chain uses TRBV24-1 with TRBJ2-3; a possible D gene is TRBD2 (6 bases). Between the trimmed V and J ends, which lost 3 bases and 7 bases, there was a span of 25 bases. Germline CDR1 is KGHDR and CDR2 is SFDVKD. The CDR3 covers 18 residues. The CDR3 region has the DNA TGTGCCACCAGTGATCCAGTAGTGAGACTAGGTACGGTCAATACGCAGTATTTT. It specifies CATSDPVVRLGTVNTQYF.

The V and J genes are TRBV7-9 and TRBJ1-2; 7 bases match TRBD1. With 4 bases clipped from V and 4 bases from J, the junction kept 6 bases outside the gene matches. Germline V gene sequence: CDR1 SEHNR, CDR2 FQNEAQ (reference sequence). The CDR3 length is 14 residues. CDR3 loop: CASSSLQGRYGYTF. The CDR3 DNA sequence: TGTGCCAGCAGCTCCCTACAGGGGCGCTATGGCTACACCTTC.

The rearrangement uses TRBV12-3 or TRBV12-4 and TRBJ1-1; D is uncertain. This CDR3 region has 11 residues. The V and J ends lost 6 bases and 3 bases respectively, with 5 bases between them. CDR3 coding DNA: TGTGCCAGCAGGGCAGACACTGAAGCTTTCTTT. It specifies CASRADTEAFF.

CDR3 in amino acids: CASSPPPRGPINEQFF. CDR3 DNA sequence: TGCGCCAGCAGCCCGCCGCCTAGAGGCCCTATAAATGAGCAGTTCTTC. The rearrangement links TRBV4-1 to TRBJ2-1; D gene ambiguous. Per germline, CDR1 MGHRA and CDR2 YSYEKL. The ends were cut back, 4 bases at V and 7 bases at J, with 20 bases in the middle. The CDR3 loop spans 16 amino acids.

There are a few counts of this clonotype. The rearrangement links TRBV14 to TRBJ1-4; 7 nucleotides agree with TRBD1. Trimming at V came to 1 base and at J to 4 bases, leaving 6 bases not matched to a gene. This CDR3 contains 16 residues. In germline, CDR1 is SGHDN, CDR2 FVKESK. The CDR3 DNA follows: TGTGCCAGCAGCCAAGGAAGACAGGGCCTTAATGAAAAACTGTTTTTT. Amino acids: CASSQGRQGLNEKLFF.

This clonotype was counted a few times. The CDR3 sequence is CASSQDDGGADTQYF. Written as DNA, the CDR3 is TGTGCCAGCAGCCAAGATGACGGGGGGGCAGATACGCAGTATTTT. The chain joins TRBV3-1 to TRBJ2-3, with 8 bases that match TRBD2. The CDR3 is 15 amino acids. The junction had 3 bases not matched to a gene; V was cut back by 0 bases and J by 4 bases. Germline CDR1 is LGHDT and CDR2 is YNNKEL (reference sequence).

The chain couples TRBV4-1 to TRBJ1-2, with unresolved D. The length of the CDR3 is 16 residues. Germline V lookup: CDR1 MGHRA, CDR2 YSYEKL. V was trimmed by 0 bases and J by 2 bases, leaving 13 bases between them. CDR3 coding DNA: TGCGCCAGCAGCCAAGATATCGCGTCCAGCAACTATGGCTACACCTTC. Translating gives CASSQDIASSNYGYTF.

The rearrangement uses TRBV9 and TRBJ2-3; tentative D call: TRBD2 (5 bases). Germline V gives CDR1 SGDLS, CDR2 YYNGEE. V was shortened by 0 bases and J by 4 bases, with 9 bases between the two germline ends. This CDR3 region has 14 residues. For the CDR3, the DNA is TGTGCCAGCAGCGTAGGACTATTGGCAGATACGCAGTATTTT. Translation: CASSVGLLADTQYF. Combining the CDR3 with reference TRBV9 and TRBJ2-3 gives the whole variable domain DSGVTQTPKHLITATGQRVTLRCSPRSGDLSVYWYQQSLDQGLQFLIQYYNGEERAKGNILERFSAQQFPDLHSELNLSSLELGDSALYFCASSVGLLADTQYFGPGTRLTVL.

This clonotype has a handful of counts. V usage is TRBV11-2 and J usage is TRBJ2-4; D is possibly TRBD2 (6 bases). V lost 5 bases, J lost 10 bases, and 12 bases lay in between. The CDR3 length is 12 residues. The germline V gene encodes CDR1 SGHAT and CDR2 FQNNGV. CDR3: CASSPPRGIQYF. The CDR3 DNA reads as TGTGCCAGCAGCCCCCCCCGGGGGATTCAGTACTTC.